The 19 T cell receptor beta chains given below trace back to one sample, sequenced in a study of cytomegalovirus exposure and HLA in healthy donors. Researchers ran the PCR with 60 Vbeta and 13 Jbeta primers. TCRdb's table, derived via immunoSEQ multiplex PCR, lists solely in-frame clones and lacks some. The sample shows about 180,000 clones, around 83% of them seen only once. Sequencing was done on a sample of PBMCs. These receptors all stem from a girl between 2 and 10 years old in good health and CMV-seropositive.

The V gene is TRBV28, the J gene TRBJ2-7, with D possibly TRBD2 on 6 matching bases. The V end lost 5 bases, the J end lost 2 bases, and 13 bases lay between the germline ends. CDR1 is MDHEN and CDR2 is SYDVKM in the germline V gene. The CDR3 covers 14 residues. CDR3 coding DNA: TGTGCCAGCAGTAGATCCGGGACTGCCTACGAGCAGTACTTC. This sequence encodes CASSRSGTAYEQYF.

In this sample, this clone turned up once. The chain uses TRBV10-3 and TRBJ1-1, with D perhaps matching TRBD1 (6 bases). The CDR3 contains 13 residues. V lost 9 bases and J lost 0, with 11 bases in between. Germline-derived CDR1 and CDR2 are ENHRY and SYGVKD. CDR3 sequence reads: CAIETGLNTEAFF. DNA of the CDR3: TGTGCCATTGAGACAGGTCTGAACACTGAAGCTTTCTTT.

The chain recombines TRBV6-5 with TRBJ2-7; D gene ambiguous. Germline CDR1 is MNHEY and CDR2 is SVGAGI. V was clipped by 4 bases and J by 6 bases, with 16 bases between them. This CDR3 has 14 residues. The CDR3 nucleotides read TGTGCCAGCAGTTTTCAGTACGTTCAATCCGAGCAGTACTTC. As protein: CASSFQYVQSEQYF.

The chain couples TRBV10-2 to TRBJ2-1; 13 bases fit TRBD2. This CDR3 comprises 14 residues. The V gene end was trimmed by 5 bases and the J gene end by 7 bases; junction bases not matched to a gene: 2. Germline values: CDR1 WSHSY, CDR2 SAAADI. The CDR3 loop is CASSRTSGRNEQFF. The CDR3, as DNA: TGCGCCAGCAGTCGGACTAGCGGGAGAAATGAGCAGTTCTTC.

The rearrangement uses TRBV5-1 and TRBJ1-2; tentatively, D is TRBD1 (6 bases). Germline loops: CDR1 SGHRS, CDR2 YFSETQ. V lost 0 bases, J lost 8 bases, and 23 bases lay in between. The CDR3 has 17 residues. Here the CDR3 reads CASSLGAGWETGGGYTF. In nucleotides, the CDR3 is TGCGCCAGCAGCTTGGGAGCCGGCTGGGAGACAGGCGGGGGCTACACCTTC.

The J gene is TRBJ1-2, the V gene TRBV6-5, with no clear D. Germline V gene sequence: CDR1 MNHEY, CDR2 SVGAGI. Trimming shortened V by 4 bases and J by 8 bases, and 14 bases separated the two germline ends. CDR3 size: 13 residues. CDR3 protein: CASSFSRGGGYTF. DNA of the CDR3: TGTGCCAGCAGTTTCTCGAGAGGAGGGGGCTACACCTTC.

The chain recombines TRBV6-5 with TRBJ2-1, with a tentative D call TRBD2 (6 bases). V was pared by 8 bases and J by 8 bases, with 19 bases between. CDR3 length equals 14 residues. Germline assignment: CDR1 MNHEY and CDR2 SVGAGI. The CDR3 loop reads CASAGTRSFDEQFF. CDR3 sequence (DNA): TGTGCCAGCGCAGGGACTCGGTCATTTGATGAGCAGTTCTTC.

This clone has just a few counts. This chain uses TRBV10-3 with TRBJ2-3; TRBD1 matches at 7 bases. The CDR3 extends over 13 amino acids. J was trimmed by 5 bases and V by 6 bases; bases with no gene match: 5. The germline V gene has CDR1 ENHRY and CDR2 SYGVKD. This chain's CDR3 is CAIRRQGEDTQYF. In nucleotides, the CDR3 is TGTGCCATCAGGAGGCAGGGGGAAGATACGCAGTATTTT.

Details on this clone: The junction shows a germline mismatch at one end, possibly a read error. This chain joins TRBV7-7 and TRBJ2-3; the match to TRBD2 covers 13 bases. There are 15 residues in the CDR3. Germline V gene sequence: CDR1 SSHAT, CDR2 FNYEAQ (reference sequence). Here the CDR3 reads CASSDGLAGVNTQYF. The CDR3 DNA follows: TGTGCTAGCAGCGACGGACTAGCGGGAGTAAATACGCAGTATTTT.

The J gene is TRBJ2-3, the V gene TRBV30; 10 bases match TRBD2. CDR3 length: 16 amino acids. V was clipped by 2 bases and J by 4 bases; unmatched bases: 9. Germline lookup yields CDR1 GTSNPN and CDR2 SVGIG (reference sequence). Here the CDR3 DNA reads TGTGCCTGGAGTCCTCGGACTAGCGGCTCCCCAGATACGCAGTATTTT. Amino acids: CAWSPRTSGSPDTQYF.

This clone was recorded a few times. This sequence joins TRBV9 and TRBJ1-3; 9 bases agree with TRBD1. Germline CDR1 is SGDLS and CDR2 is YYNGEE. With 0 bases clipped from V and 5 bases from J, the junction kept 6 bases outside the gene matches. The CDR3 extends over 16 amino acids. The CDR3 region has the DNA TGTGCCAGCAGCGTAGGGGACAGGGTACGGAGAAACACCATATATTTT. As protein: CASSVGDRVRRNTIYF.

The chain is built from TRBV9 and TRBJ1-4, with D perhaps matching TRBD1 (5 bases). Trimming took off 0 bases at V and 6 bases at J, with 9 bases between the two ends. Germline V CDR1 and CDR2: SGDLS, YYNGEE. This CDR3 spans 14 amino acids. CDR3 DNA sequence: TGTGCCAGCAGCGTAGGGGGGGAGGATGAAAAACTGTTTTTT. This translates into CASSVGGEDEKLFF.

The chain is built from TRBV7-3 and TRBJ1-1; no definite D call. The V end lost 5 bases, the J end lost 1 base, and 8 bases lay between the germline ends. The CDR3 covers 13 residues. The V gene's germline CDR1 is SGHTA and CDR2 FQGTGA. CDR3 bases: TGTGCCAGCAGCCGTACATGGAACACTGAAGCTTTCTTT. This translates into CASSRTWNTEAFF.

This chain connects TRBV5-4 to TRBJ2-1, with D tentatively TRBD2 (6 bases). Germline CDR1 reads SGHNT; CDR2 reads YYREEE (reference sequence). The length of the CDR3 is 15 residues. Trimming left V 1 base short and J 10 bases short, with 18 bases between. This CDR3 is CASSLPGVPIGEQFF. For the CDR3, the DNA is TGTGCCAGCAGCTTGCCGGGGGTCCCAATTGGGGAGCAGTTCTTC.

The chain uses TRBV9 and TRBJ2-1, with D possibly being TRBD2 (5 bases). CDR3 length: 15 residues. V was clipped by 0 bases and J by 0 bases, with 7 bases between them. Germline CDR1 SGDLS, CDR2 YYNGEE. The DNA for the CDR3 is TGTGCCAGCAGCGTAGTAGGGAGCTCCTACAATGAGCAGTTCTTC. This translates into CASSVVGSSYNEQFF.

The V and J genes are TRBV2 and TRBJ2-7; 8 bases fit TRBD1. Trimming cost V 2 bases and J 0 bases; bases outside gene matches: 6. The CDR3 is 16 residues long. Germline assignment: CDR1 SNHLY and CDR2 FYNNEI. The CDR3 DNA is TGTGCCAGCAGTGAACCCACCGGGACAGGCTCCTACGAGCAGTACTTC. Its protein is CASSEPTGTGSYEQYF.

The V and J genes are TRBV6-5 and TRBJ2-3, with 8 positions matching TRBD2. The germline V gene has CDR1 MNHEY and CDR2 SVGAGI. The ends lost 7 bases at V and 1 base at J; junction bases unmatched: 4. CDR3 length: 14 amino acids. CDR3 residues: CASNDGGGTDTQYF. DNA of the CDR3: TGTGCCAGCAATGACGGGGGGGGCACAGATACGCAGTATTTT.

The chain couples TRBV28 to TRBJ1-5, with 11 bases identical to TRBD1. Germline loops: CDR1 MDHEN, CDR2 SYDVKM. The length of the CDR3 is 17 residues. The junction had 11 bases not matched to a gene; V was cut back by 8 bases and J by 2 bases. Here the CDR3 DNA reads TGTGCCAGCGGGGATCGGACGGGACAGGGGGGCAATCAGCCCCAGCATTTT. Translating it yields CASGDRTGQGGNQPQHF.

The V call is TRBV28, the J call TRBJ1-4; 7 bases align to TRBD1. Germline CDR1 reads MDHEN; CDR2 reads SYDVKM. The CDR3 is 15 residues long. The V and J ends lost 6 bases and 4 bases, in that order; junction bases with no gene match: 8. CDR3 nucleotide sequence: TGTGCCAGCAGGACACAGGGGACGAGTAATGAAAAACTGTTTTTT. Protein: CASRTQGTSNEKLFF.